One sample yielded the 17 T cell receptor beta chains listed below, sequenced in a study of T-cell reconstitution after alpha-beta-depleted transplantation in children. Unique molecular identifiers were incorporated into the prepared TCRbeta library. One entry per CDR3 protein results from TCRdb running MiXCR on the PCR reads. The table lists around 370,000 distinct CDR3 sequences, approximately 10% of them singletons. Sequences were derived from PBMCs from the stem cell graft donor, sampled from the stem cell graft. Receptors were obtained from a human donor who donated a stem cell graft to a child with acute lymphoblastic leukemia.

This clonotype was picked up a small number of times. The V gene is TRBV20-1, the J gene TRBJ1-2, with no clear D. V was clipped by 1 base and J by 7 bases, with 13 bases between them. The germline V gene encodes CDR1 DFQATT and CDR2 SNEGSKA (reference sequence). The CDR3 length is 13 residues. The CDR3 is CSARAEGLGGYTF. The CDR3 region has the DNA TGCAGTGCTAGAGCTGAGGGTTTGGGTGGCTACACCTTC.

The V call is TRBV5-1, the J call TRBJ2-7; maybe TRBD1 (5 bases). Germline V gene sequence: CDR1 SGHRS, CDR2 YFSETQ. The CDR3 is 14 amino acids. The germline V and J ends were trimmed by 1 base and 2 bases, with 10 bases remaining between them. In DNA form, the CDR3 reads TGCGCCAGCAGCTTGACAGGAGTCCCCTACGAGCAGTACTTC. It is translated as CASSLTGVPYEQYF.

The CDR3 bases are TGTGCCAGCACCCAGCCGGCGGGGGGCTCCTACGAGCAGTACTTC. It translates to CASTQPAGGSYEQYF. This sequence joins TRBV4-2 and TRBJ2-7, with TRBD2 matching 8 bases. The CDR3 length is 15 residues. J lost 0 bases, V lost 7 bases, and 8 bases had no gene match. Germline assignment: CDR1 LGHNA and CDR2 YNFKEQ.

This clonotype has at least ten counts. The chain couples TRBV9 to TRBJ2-7; D may be TRBD1 or TRBD2 (5 bases each). The V end was cut by 3 bases, the J end by 0 bases, with 13 bases between. The CDR3 runs to 15 residues. Germline lookup yields CDR1 SGDLS and CDR2 YYNGEE. CDR3: CASSAGPASSYEQYF. The CDR3, as DNA: TGTGCCAGCAGCGCGGGGCCTGCGAGCTCCTACGAGCAGTACTTC.

CDR3 region: CASSLGTLYQETQYF. The CDR3 DNA sequence: TGTGCCAGCAGCCTTGGGACTTTATACCAAGAGACCCAGTACTTC. V gene TRBV7-2 combines with J gene TRBJ2-5; weak D call: TRBD2 (6 bases). Germline V CDR1 and CDR2: SGHTA, FQGNSA. V lost 5 bases and J lost 0, with 13 bases in between. The CDR3 has 15 residues.

The chain has TRBV20-1 and TRBJ2-5, with TRBD2 matching 11 bases. Germline V CDR1 and CDR2: DFQATT, SNEGSKA (reference sequence). The CDR3 has 16 residues. Trimming at V came to 2 bases and at J to 2 bases, leaving 7 bases not matched to a gene. In nucleotides, the CDR3 is TGCAGTGCTAGACCCGGGACTAGCGGTAGGCAAGAGACCCAGTACTTC. This gives the protein CSARPGTSGRQETQYF.

In its sample, this clonotype was seen a few times. This chain uses TRBV10-2 with TRBJ2-7; D might be TRBD2 (6 bases). The CDR3 spans 13 residues. Trimming took off 4 bases at V and 3 bases at J, with 10 bases between the two ends. Per the germline V gene, CDR1 is WSHSY and CDR2 is SAAADI. The CDR3 bases are TGCGCCAGCAGTGCCGGGGGTTTCTACGAGCAGTACTTC. Translated: CASSAGGFYEQYF.

This clonotype was picked up many times. This sequence joins TRBV7-2 and TRBJ1-3; D ambiguous. Germline CDR1 SGHTA, CDR2 FQGNSA. This CDR3 region has 15 residues. V lost 2 bases, J lost 2 bases, and 10 bases lay in between. CDR3 in amino acids: CASSLKSGAGNTIYF. The CDR3 coding sequence is TGTGCCAGCAGCTTAAAGTCCGGGGCTGGAAACACCATATATTTT.

This clonotype was picked up a small number of times. The V call is TRBV4-2, the J call TRBJ2-2, with 15 bases matching TRBD2. V trimming: 0 bases; J trimming: 5 bases; junction bases outside the gene matches: 1. This CDR3 is 17 amino acids long. Germline values: CDR1 LGHNA, CDR2 YNFKEQ. In DNA, the CDR3 is TGTGCCAGCAGCCAAGAGGGACTAGCGGGAGGAACCGGGGAGCTGTTTTTT. Its protein is CASSQEGLAGGTGELFF.

The V call is TRBV5-1, the J call TRBJ1-2; TRBD1 might be the D (5 bases). CDR3 size: 15 residues. Germline CDR1 is SGHRS and CDR2 is YFSETQ. Between the trimmed V and J ends, which lost 4 bases and 3 bases, there was a span of 16 bases. The CDR3 sequence: CASSRLSGEDYGYTF. The CDR3 DNA sequence: TGCGCCAGCAGCCGCCTATCGGGGGAGGACTATGGCTACACCTTC.

This rearrangement joins TRBV10-2 to TRBJ1-4; no clear D gene. Trimming cost V 4 bases and J 7 bases, with 10 bases left between them. The germline gives CDR1 WSHSY, CDR2 SAAADI. The CDR3 has 13 amino acids. CDR3 DNA: TGCGCCAGCAGTGCCTGGGGAGCTGAAAAACTGTTTTTT. Amino acids: CASSAWGAEKLFF.

This clonotype has more than one count but fewer than ten. The chain couples TRBV7-9 to TRBJ1-1; D is ambiguous. The CDR3 length is 14 residues. The ends were cut back, 5 bases at V and 1 base at J, with 11 bases in the middle. CDR1 is SEHNR, CDR2 FQNEAQ, per germline (reference sequence). The CDR3 coding sequence is TGTGCCAGCAGCCTGGATCAAGGGAACACTGAAGCTTTCTTT. It translates to CASSLDQGNTEAFF.

In this sample, this clonotype turned up many times. The chain couples TRBV28 to TRBJ1-5, with D possibly being TRBD1 (5 bases). The length of the CDR3 is 13 residues. CDR1 is MDHEN and CDR2 is SYDVKM in the germline V gene. Trimming pared 6 bases from V and 4 bases from J, leaving 10 bases between. The CDR3 DNA reads TGTGCCAGCAGACTCGGGGGGAATCAGCCCCAGCATTTT. It encodes CASRLGGNQPQHF.

This clonotype was detected a few times. This chain uses TRBV20-1 with TRBJ1-2, with D hard to call. V was cut by 1 base and J by 7 bases, with 1 base left in between. From germline, CDR1 is DFQATT and CDR2 SNEGSKA (reference sequence). The CDR3 spans 9 residues. The CDR3 loop is CSARGGYTF. The DNA of the CDR3 is TGCAGTGCTAGAGGTGGCTACACCTTC.

V and J are TRBV7-9 and TRBJ1-4, with D perhaps matching TRBD1 (5 bases). Deletions cut 1 base from V and 7 bases from J, with 7 bases between. Germline loops: CDR1 SEHNR, CDR2 FQNEAQ (reference sequence). The length of the CDR3 is 13 residues. This CDR3 is CASSLVGLEKLFF. The CDR3 DNA follows: TGTGCCAGCAGCTTAGTGGGGCTTGAAAAACTGTTTTTT.

The rearrangement uses TRBV3-1 and TRBJ2-7; no clear D gene. V lost 1 base and J lost 2, with 6 bases in between. Germline CDR1 and CDR2: LGHDT and YNNKEL (reference sequence). The CDR3 contains 13 residues. This CDR3 is CASSQALTYEQYF. CDR3 in DNA: TGTGCCAGCAGCCAAGCCCTCACCTACGAGCAGTACTTC.

This clonotype came up a few times. CDR3 nucleotide sequence: TGCGCCAGCAGCTTGGAGGTCTGGGGCAGCCTCACCGGGGAGCTGTTTTTT. Amino acid sequence: CASSLEVWGSLTGELFF. This chain uses TRBV5-1 with TRBJ2-2; a possible D gene is TRBD1 (5 bases). CDR1 SGHRS and CDR2 YFSETQ come from the germline V gene. The CDR3 extends over 17 amino acids. V lost 0 bases and J 4 bases, leaving 16 bases between the germline ends. Looking up the rest from reference TRBV5-1 and TRBJ2-2 gives the full variable domain: KAGVTQTPRYLIKTRGQQVTLSCSPISGHRSVSWYQQTPGQGLQFLFEYFSETQRNKGNFPGRFSGRQFSNSRSEMNVSTLELGDSALYLCASSLEVWGSLTGELFFGEGSRLTVL.